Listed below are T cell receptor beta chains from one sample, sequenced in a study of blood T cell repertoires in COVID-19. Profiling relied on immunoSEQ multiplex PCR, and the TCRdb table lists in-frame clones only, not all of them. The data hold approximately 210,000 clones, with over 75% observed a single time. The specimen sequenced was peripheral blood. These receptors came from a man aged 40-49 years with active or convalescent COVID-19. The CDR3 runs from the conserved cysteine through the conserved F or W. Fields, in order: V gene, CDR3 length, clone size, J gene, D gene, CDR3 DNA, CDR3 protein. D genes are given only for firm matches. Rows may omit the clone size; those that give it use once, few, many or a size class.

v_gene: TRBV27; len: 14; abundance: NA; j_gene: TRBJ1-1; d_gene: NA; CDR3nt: TGTGCCAGCAGACGATCAGGGGCAGGCACTGAAGCTTTCTTT; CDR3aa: CASRRSGAGTEAFF
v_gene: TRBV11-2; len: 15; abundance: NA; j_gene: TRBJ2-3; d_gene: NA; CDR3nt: TGTGCCAGCAGCCACAGGAGGGCAGGCACAGATACGCAGTATTTT; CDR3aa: CASSHRRAGTDTQYF
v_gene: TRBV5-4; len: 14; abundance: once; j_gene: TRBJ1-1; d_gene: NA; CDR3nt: TGTGCCAGCAGCTTGGATAGCGGATCCTGGGAAGCTTTCTTT; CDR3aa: CASSLDSGSWEAFF
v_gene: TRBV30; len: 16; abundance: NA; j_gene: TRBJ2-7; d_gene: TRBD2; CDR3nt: TGTGCCTGGAGGAGCCAGGGGACTAGCGGGAGTTACGAGCAGTACTTC; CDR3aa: CAWRSQGTSGSYEQYF
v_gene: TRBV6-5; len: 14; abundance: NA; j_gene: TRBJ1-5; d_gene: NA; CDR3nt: TGTGCCAGCAGTTCGACAGGCCTCAATCAGCCCCAGCATTTT; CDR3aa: CASSSTGLNQPQHF
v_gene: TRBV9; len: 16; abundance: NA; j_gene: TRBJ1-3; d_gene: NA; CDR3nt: TGTGCCAGCAGCGCAGGACAAAGTTACTCTGGAAACACCATATATTTT; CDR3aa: CASSAGQSYSGNTIYF
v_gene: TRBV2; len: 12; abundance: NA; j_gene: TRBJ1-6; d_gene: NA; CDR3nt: TGTGCCAGCGCACAAAATAATTCACCCCTCCACTTT; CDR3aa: CASAQNNSPLHF
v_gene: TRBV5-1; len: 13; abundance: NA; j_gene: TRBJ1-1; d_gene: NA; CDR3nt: TGCGCCAGCAGCGTGGGGGGCGGTACTGAAGCTTTCTTT; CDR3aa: CASSVGGGTEAFF
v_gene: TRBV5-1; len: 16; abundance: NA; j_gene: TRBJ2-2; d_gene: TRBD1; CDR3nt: TGCGCCAGCAGACCCTGGACAGGGCCGAACACCGGGGAGCTGTTTTTT; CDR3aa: CASRPWTGPNTGELFF
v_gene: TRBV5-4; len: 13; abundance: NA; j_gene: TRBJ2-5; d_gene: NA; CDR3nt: TGTGCCAGCAGCTTCCAGGGCCAAGAGACCCAGTACTTC; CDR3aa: CASSFQGQETQYF
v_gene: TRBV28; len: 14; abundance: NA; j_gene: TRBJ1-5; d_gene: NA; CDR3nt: TGTGCCAGCAGTTTTACTCTCGGCAATCAGCCCCAGCATTTT; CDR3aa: CASSFTLGNQPQHF
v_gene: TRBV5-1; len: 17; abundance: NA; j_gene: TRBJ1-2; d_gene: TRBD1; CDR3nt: TGCGCCAGCAGCTCCACCGAGACAGGGAAGATTTACTATGGCTACACCTTC; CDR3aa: CASSSTETGKIYYGYTF
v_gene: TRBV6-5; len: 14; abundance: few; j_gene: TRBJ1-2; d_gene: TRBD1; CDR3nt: TGTGCCAGCAGACGGGACAGGGGGCTCTATGGCTACACCTTC; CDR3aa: CASRRDRGLYGYTF
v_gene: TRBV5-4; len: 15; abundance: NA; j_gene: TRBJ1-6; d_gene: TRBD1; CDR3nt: TGTGCCAGCAGCCGCTCCGGGACAGGGAATTCACCCCTCCACTTT; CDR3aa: CASSRSGTGNSPLHF
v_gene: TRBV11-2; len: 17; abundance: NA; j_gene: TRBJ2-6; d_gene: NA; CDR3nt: TGTGCCAGCAGCCGGCGTCGTGGGAGCTCTGGGGCCAACGTCCTGACTTTC; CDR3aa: CASSRRRGSSGANVLTF
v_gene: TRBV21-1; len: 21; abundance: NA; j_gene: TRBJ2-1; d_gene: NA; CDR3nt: TGTGCCAGCAGCAAGGGGAACAGACTACCCCCACCCTACGCAAGGGGGAATGAGCAGTTCTTC; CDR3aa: CASSKGNRLPPPYARGNEQFF
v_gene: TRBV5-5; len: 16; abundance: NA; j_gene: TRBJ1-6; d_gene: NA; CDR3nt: TGTGCCAGCAGCTTGGGCCGACCCGCGGGTAATTCACCCCTCCACTTT; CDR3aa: CASSLGRPAGNSPLHF
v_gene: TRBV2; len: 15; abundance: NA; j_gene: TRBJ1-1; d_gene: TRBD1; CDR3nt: TGTGCCAGCAGTGAAGTGGACAGGGGAAACACTGAAGCTTTCTTT; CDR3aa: CASSEVDRGNTEAFF
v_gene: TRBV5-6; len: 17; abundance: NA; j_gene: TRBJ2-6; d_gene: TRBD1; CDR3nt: TGTGCCAGCAGCGAACAGGGGGCCTGGTCTGGGGCCAACGTCCTGACTTTC; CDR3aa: CASSEQGAWSGANVLTF
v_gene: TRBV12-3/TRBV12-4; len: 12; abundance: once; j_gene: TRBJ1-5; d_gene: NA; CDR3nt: TGTGCCAGCAGGGAGGCGGCTCAGCCCCAGCATTTT; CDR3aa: CASREAAQPQHF
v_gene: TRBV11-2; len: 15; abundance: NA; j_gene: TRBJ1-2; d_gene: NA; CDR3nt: TGTGCCAGCAGCTTAGCGGGGGGCAGGGGAAGTGGCTACACCTTC; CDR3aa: CASSLAGGRGSGYTF
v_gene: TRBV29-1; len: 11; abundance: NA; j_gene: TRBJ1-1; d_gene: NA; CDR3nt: TGCAGCGTTGGCGTCAACACTGAAGCTTTCTTT; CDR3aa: CSVGVNTEAFF
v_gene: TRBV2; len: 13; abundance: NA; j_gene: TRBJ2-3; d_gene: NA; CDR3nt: TGTGCCAGCAGTGACGAACAGGTGAATACGCAGTATTTT; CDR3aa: CASSDEQVNTQYF
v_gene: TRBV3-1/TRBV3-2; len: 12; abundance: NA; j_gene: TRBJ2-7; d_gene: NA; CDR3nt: TGTGCCAGCAGAGGTACAGGGAACGAGCAGTACTTC; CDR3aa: CASRGTGNEQYF
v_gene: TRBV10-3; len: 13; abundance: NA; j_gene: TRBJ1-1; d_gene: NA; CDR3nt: TGTGCCATCGCCGGTGACAGCGGGACTGAAGCTTTCTTT; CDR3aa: CAIAGDSGTEAFF
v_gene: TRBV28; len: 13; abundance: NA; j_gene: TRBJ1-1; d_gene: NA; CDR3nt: TGTGCCAGCAGTCGATCTCCCCAGTCTGAAGCTTTCTTT; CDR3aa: CASSRSPQSEAFF
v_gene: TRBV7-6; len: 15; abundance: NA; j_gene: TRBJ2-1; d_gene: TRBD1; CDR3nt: TGTGCCAGCAGCTTACAGGGGGCAGATTACAATGAGCAGTTCTTC; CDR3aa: CASSLQGADYNEQFF
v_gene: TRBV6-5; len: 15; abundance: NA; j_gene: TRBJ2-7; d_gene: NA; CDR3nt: TGTGCCAGCAGTTACTCCACCGGCGGTTCCTACGAGCAGTACTTC; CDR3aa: CASSYSTGGSYEQYF
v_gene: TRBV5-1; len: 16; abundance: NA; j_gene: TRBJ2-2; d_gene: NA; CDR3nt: TGCGCCAGCAGCTCGGGGGAGGAGGTGAACACCGGGGAGCTGTTTTTT; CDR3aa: CASSSGEEVNTGELFF
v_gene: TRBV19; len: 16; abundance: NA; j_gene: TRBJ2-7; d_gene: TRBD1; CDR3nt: TGTGCCAGTTCCAAGTCGGACAGGCCAGCCTCCTACGAGCAGTACTTC; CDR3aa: CASSKSDRPASYEQYF
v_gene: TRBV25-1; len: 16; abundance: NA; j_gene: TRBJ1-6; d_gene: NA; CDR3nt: TGTGCCAGCAGTGATATCCCCAGGGGTCTTAATTCACCCCTCCACTTT; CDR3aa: CASSDIPRGLNSPLHF
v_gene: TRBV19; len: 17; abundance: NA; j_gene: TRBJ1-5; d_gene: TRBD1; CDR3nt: TGTGCCAGTAGAACCTATACGCACAGGGGAGCGGATCAGCCCCAGCATTTT; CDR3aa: CASRTYTHRGADQPQHF
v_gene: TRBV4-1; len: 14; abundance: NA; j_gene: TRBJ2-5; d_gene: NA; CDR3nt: TGCGCCAGCAGCCAAGTGGCACAACAAGAGACCCAGTACTTC; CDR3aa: CASSQVAQQETQYF
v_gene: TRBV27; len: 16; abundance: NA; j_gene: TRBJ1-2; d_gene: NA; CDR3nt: TGTGCCAGCAGTTACCTTCCGGGGGAGGGTACCTATGGCTACACCTTC; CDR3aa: CASSYLPGEGTYGYTF
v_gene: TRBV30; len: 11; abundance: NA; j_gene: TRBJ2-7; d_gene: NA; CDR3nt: TGTGCCTACGCGGAAGCCTACGAGCAGTACTTC; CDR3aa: CAYAEAYEQYF
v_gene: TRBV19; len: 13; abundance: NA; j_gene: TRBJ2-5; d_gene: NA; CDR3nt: TGTGCCACTTCCCCGAGCCTCCAAGAGACCCAGTACTTC; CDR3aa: CATSPSLQETQYF
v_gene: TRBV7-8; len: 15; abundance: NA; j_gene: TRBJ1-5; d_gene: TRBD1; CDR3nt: TGTGCCAGCAGCTTAAGGGACAGCTACAATCAGCCCCAGCATTTT; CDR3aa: CASSLRDSYNQPQHF
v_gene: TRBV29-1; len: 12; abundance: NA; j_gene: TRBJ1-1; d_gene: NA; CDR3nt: TGCAGCGGAAATAGATTGGACACTGAAGCTTTCTTT; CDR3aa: CSGNRLDTEAFF